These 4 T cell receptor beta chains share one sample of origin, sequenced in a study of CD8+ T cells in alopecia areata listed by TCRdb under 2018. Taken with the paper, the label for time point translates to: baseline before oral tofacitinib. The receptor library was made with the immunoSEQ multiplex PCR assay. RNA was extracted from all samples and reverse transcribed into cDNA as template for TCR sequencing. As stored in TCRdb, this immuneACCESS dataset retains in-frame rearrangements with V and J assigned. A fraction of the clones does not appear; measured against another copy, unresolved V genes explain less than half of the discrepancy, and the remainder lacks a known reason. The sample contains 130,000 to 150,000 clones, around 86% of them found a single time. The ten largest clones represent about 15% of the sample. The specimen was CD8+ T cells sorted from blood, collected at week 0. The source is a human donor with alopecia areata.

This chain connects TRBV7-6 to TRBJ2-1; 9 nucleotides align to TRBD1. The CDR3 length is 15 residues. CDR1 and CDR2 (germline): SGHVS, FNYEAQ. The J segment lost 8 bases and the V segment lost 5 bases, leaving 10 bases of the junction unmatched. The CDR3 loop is CASSPGTGLGDEQFF. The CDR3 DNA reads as TGTGCCAGCAGCCCCGGGACAGGGCTTGGAGATGAGCAGTTCTTC.

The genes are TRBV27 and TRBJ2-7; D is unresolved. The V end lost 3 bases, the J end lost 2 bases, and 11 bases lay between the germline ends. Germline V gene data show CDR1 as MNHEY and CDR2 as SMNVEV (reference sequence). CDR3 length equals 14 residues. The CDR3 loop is CASSLIAGTYEQYF. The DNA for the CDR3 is TGTGCCAGCAGTTTGATTGCTGGGACCTACGAGCAGTACTTC.

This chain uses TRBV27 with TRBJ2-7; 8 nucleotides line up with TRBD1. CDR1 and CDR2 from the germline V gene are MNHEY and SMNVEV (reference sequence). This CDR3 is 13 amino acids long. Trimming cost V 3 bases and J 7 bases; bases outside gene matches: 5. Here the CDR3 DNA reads TGTGCCAGCAGTTTTGGACAGGGCGGGGAGCAGTACTTC. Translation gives CASSFGQGGEQYF.

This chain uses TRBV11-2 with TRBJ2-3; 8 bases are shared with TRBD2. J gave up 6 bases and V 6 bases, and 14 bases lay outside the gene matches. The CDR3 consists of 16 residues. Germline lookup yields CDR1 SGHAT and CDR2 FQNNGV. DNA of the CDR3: TGTGCCAGCAGACCGGTTCGGGAGGGAGGCGGGGATACGCAGTATTTT. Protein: CASRPVREGGGDTQYF.